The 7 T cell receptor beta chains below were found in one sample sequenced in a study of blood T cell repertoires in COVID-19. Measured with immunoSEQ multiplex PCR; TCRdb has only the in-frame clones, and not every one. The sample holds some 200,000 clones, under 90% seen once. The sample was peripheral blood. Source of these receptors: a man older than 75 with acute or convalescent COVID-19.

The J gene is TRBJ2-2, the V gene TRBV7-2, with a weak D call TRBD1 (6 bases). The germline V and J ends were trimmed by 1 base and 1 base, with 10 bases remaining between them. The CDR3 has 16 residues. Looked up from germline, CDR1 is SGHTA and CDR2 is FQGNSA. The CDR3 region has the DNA TGTGCCAGCAGCTTAGTCTCGACAGGGAACACCGGGGAGCTGTTTTTT. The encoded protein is CASSLVSTGNTGELFF.

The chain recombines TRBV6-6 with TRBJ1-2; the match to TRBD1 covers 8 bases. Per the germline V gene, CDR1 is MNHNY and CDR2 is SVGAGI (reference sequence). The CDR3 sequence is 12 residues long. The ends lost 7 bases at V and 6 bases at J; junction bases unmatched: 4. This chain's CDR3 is CASTLQGDGYTF. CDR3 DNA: TGTGCCAGCACCTTACAGGGGGATGGCTACACCTTC.

CDR3 residues: CASSLISYTF. Here the CDR3 DNA reads TGTGCCAGCAGCTTAATTAGCTACACCTTC. The chain employs TRBV5-8 and TRBJ1-2; D call uncertain. Trimming cost V 2 bases and J 9 bases, with 5 bases left between them. This CDR3 spans 10 amino acids. Germline CDR1 is SGHTS and CDR2 is YDEGEE.

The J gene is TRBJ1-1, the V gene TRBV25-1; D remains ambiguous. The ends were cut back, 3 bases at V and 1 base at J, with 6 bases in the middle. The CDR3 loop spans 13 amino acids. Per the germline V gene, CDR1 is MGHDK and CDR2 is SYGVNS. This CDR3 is CASSEIGNTEAFF. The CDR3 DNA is TGTGCCAGCAGTGAGATCGGGAACACTGAAGCTTTCTTT.

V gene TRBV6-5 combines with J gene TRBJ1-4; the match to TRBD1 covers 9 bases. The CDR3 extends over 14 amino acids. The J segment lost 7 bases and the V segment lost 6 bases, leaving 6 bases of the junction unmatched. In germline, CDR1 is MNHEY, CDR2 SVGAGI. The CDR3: CASSHRGRPEKLFF. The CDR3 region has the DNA TGTGCCAGCAGCCACAGGGGGCGCCCTGAAAAACTGTTTTTT.

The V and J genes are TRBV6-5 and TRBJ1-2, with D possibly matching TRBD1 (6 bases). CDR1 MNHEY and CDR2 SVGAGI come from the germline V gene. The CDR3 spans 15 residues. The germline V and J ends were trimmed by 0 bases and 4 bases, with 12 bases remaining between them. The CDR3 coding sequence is TGTGCCAGCAGTTACTCCCCCAGGGGCCTCTATGGCTACACCTTC. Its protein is CASSYSPRGLYGYTF.

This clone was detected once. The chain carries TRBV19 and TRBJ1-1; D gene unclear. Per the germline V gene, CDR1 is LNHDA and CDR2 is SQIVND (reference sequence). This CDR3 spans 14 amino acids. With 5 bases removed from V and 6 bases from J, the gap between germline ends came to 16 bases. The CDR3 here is CASSPFKGGAEAFF. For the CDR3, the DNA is TGTGCCAGTAGTCCGTTTAAGGGAGGAGCTGAAGCTTTCTTT.